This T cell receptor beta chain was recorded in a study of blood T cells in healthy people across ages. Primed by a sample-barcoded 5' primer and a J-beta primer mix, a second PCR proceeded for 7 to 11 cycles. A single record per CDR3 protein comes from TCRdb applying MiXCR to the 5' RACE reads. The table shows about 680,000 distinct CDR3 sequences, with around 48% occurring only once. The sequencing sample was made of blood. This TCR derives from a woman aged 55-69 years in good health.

CDR3 in amino acids: CASSKGLASEQYF. In nucleotides, the CDR3 is TGCGCCAGCAGCAAGGGACTAGCGAGTGAGCAGTACTTC. The chain combines TRBV5-1 with TRBJ2-5, with TRBD2 matching 10 bases. Trimming cost V 4 bases and J 11 bases; bases outside gene matches: 8. CDR3 length equals 13 residues. Germline V gene lookup returns CDR1 SGHRS and CDR2 YFSETQ.